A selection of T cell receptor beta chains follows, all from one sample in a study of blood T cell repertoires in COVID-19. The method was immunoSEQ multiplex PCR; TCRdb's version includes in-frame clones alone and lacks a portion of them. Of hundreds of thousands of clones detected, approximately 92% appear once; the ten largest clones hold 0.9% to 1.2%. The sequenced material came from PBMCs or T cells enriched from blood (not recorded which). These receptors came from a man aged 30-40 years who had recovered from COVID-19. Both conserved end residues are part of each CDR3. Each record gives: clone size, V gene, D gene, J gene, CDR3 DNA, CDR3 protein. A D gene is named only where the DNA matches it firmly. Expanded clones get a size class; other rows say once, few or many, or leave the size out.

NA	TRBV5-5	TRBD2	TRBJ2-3	TGTGCCAGCAGCTGGGACGGGAGGGCCTCAGATACGCAGTATTTT	CASSWDGRASDTQYF
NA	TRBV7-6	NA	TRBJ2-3	TGTGCCAGCAGCTTAGGTCTAGCGCCCGATACGCAGTATTTT	CASSLGLAPDTQYF
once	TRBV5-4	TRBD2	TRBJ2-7	TGTGCCAGCAGCTTTGGGACTAGCTACGAGCAGTACTTC	CASSFGTSYEQYF
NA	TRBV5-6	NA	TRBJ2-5	TGTGCCAGCAGCGCCGGGACTGCCCTCTTTGAGACCCAGTACTTC	CASSAGTALFETQYF
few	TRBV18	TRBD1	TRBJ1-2	TGTGCCAGCTCACGAGGGACAGAACTCTATGGCTACACCTTC	CASSRGTELYGYTF
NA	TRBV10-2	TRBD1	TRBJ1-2	TGCGCCAGCAGTGAATTCCGGGACAGGGAAGGCTACACCTTC	CASSEFRDREGYTF
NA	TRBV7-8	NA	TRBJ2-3	TGTGCCAGCAGCCAAAGCGCGGATACGCAGTATTTT	CASSQSADTQYF
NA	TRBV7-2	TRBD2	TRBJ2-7	TGTGCCAGCAGCTTAGATGTTAGCGGGATCTACGAGCAGTACTTC	CASSLDVSGIYEQYF
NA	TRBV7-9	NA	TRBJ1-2	TGTGCCAGCAGCTTAGCGACACTCAACTATGGCTACACCTTC	CASSLATLNYGYTF
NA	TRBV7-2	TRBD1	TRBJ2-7	TGTGCCAGCAGCTTACAGGGGGTGTACGAGCAGTACTTC	CASSLQGVYEQYF
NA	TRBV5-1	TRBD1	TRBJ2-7	TGCGCCAGCAGTGCGCAGGGGGCGGGGGAGCAGTACTTC	CASSAQGAGEQYF
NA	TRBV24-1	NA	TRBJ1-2	TGTGCCACCAGGGCGGGGTTGGGCTACACCTTC	CATRAGLGYTF
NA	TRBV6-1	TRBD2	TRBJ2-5	TGTGCCAGCAGTGCCGGTACTAGCGGGGGGGTATTGAAGGTCCAGTACTTC	CASSAGTSGGVLKVQYF
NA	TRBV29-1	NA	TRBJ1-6	TGCAGCGTCGCCAGGGACACTAATTCACCCCTCCACTTT	CSVARDTNSPLHF
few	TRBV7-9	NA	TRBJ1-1	TGTGCCAGCAGCTTACATGTGCAAACGAGGGTGAACACTGAAGCTTTCTTT	CASSLHVQTRVNTEAFF
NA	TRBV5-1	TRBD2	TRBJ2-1	TGCGCCAGCAGCCTGGGGTCGGGAGCGGGATACAATGAGCAGTTCTTC	CASSLGSGAGYNEQFF
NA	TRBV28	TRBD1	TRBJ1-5	TGTGCCAGCACAAAACAGGGGGTCAGGAGCAATCAGCCCCAGCATTTT	CASTKQGVRSNQPQHF
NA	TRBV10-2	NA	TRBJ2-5	TGCGCCACGATAGGGGGTGGACGGGAGACCCAGTACTTC	CATIGGGRETQYF
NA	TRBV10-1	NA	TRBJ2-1	TGCGCCAGCAGTGAGTCAGGGGGATCCAATGAGCAGTTCTTC	CASSESGGSNEQFF
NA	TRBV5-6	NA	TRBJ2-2	TGTGCCAGCAGCTTTAGCTCCACCGGGGAGCTGTTTTTT	CASSFSSTGELFF
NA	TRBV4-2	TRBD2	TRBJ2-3	TGTGCCAGCAGCCCTTCAAGCGGGAGGTACACAGATACGCAGTATTTT	CASSPSSGRYTDTQYF
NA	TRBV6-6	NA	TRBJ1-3	TGTGCCAGCAGTTTAGTCTCTGGAAACACCATATATTTT	CASSLVSGNTIYF
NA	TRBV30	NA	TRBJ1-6	TGTGCCTGGAGTCCAGCGATTAATTCACCCCTCCACTTT	CAWSPAINSPLHF
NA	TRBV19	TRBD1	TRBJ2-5	TGTGCCAGTTCGGGACAGGGGGCAGGGGAGACCCAGTACTTC	CASSGQGAGETQYF